Sequencing of this TCR beta chain was carried out in a study of cytomegalovirus exposure and HLA in healthy donors (dated by TCRdb to the late 2010s). Study-level background: An earlier analysis of about 530 of the donors reported over 250 Gb of sequence data and 117 million unique TCR beta sequences obtained from about 179 million T cells. Around 300 gigabases of sequencing data and approximately 80 million unique TCR sequences were included in an early release covering over 600 HLA-typed donors. The genetic ancestry cluster associated with self-reported Caucasian donors included 65% to 90% of the approximately 400 genotyped donors. The study aimed to test whether signatures of past pathogen exposure could be identified by cataloging public T cell receptors. The study used immunosequencing to profile the T cell repertoires of several hundred subjects and linked those repertoires to cytomegalovirus serostatus. A separate validation cohort of approximately 130 different subjects was used in addition to the roughly 700-subject first cohort. To predict cytomegalovirus infection status, the study brought together high-throughput TCR immunosequencing, statistical association of individual TCRs with disease status, and machine learning. A later analysis re-examined previously published TCR beta repertoires from hundreds of donors and added high-resolution HLA genotyping to investigate patterns of TCR occurrence. Rather than drawing on any new phenotypic data, the later analysis identified candidate immune exposures from TCR beta sequences and the way those sequences occurred across donors. To decide whether each TCR beta V gene segment behaved as functional or pseudogenic, an earlier analysis of several hundred of the donors relied on high-throughput TCR beta sequencing. Donor age, sex, ethnicity and CMV serostatus were compiled alongside the repertoire data. A later genetic analysis used genome-wide SNP genotypes for about 60% of the 666 donors, treating that subset as a discovery cohort. Every discovery cohort repertoire had been produced on one sequencing platform. Class I and class II HLA loci were covered by the typing at four-digit resolution. The number of typed donors differed by locus: roughly 629-640 for A, B, C, DRB1 and DQB1; 522 for DQA1; roughly 600 for DPA1; and about 450 for DPB1. About 5 DR-DQ haplotypes were handled as single units for association and clustering, since linkage in the cohort was strong. Across around 400 genotyped donors of the cohort, an average of approximately 220,000 unique TCR beta nucleotide sequences per donor were sequenced, and around 20% of those sequences were non-productive. The study at large found these results: A later analysis found that most CMV-associated TCR beta chains appeared HLA-restricted, with HLA associations seemingly driven largely by CMV exposure. At a false discovery rate of 0.05, a later analysis linked about 17,000 TCR beta sequences to specific HLA alleles. A later genetic analysis associated a missense DCLRE1C variant with V-gene and J-gene trimming of TCR beta chains, and an independent cohort replicated the association. The only immune exposure information available for the cohort was CMV serostatus. The study gave a list of more than 150 TCR beta chains associated with cytomegalovirus. Because counts were too low, some 16 rarely observed V segments, including chromosome 9 orphons, were excluded from the earlier analysis of roughly 580 of the donors. The authors suggested that the approach could potentially be extended to other disease states and immunological phenotypes. When HLA alleles, especially DR and DQ, strongly co-occurred, attributing TCR associations to individual alleles was difficult. Because HLA typing was missing for some donors at each locus, association tests included only the typed subset. The classifier was reported to diagnose cytomegalovirus status with high specificity and sensitivity in both the original cohort and the validation cohort. Most TCR sequences were observed very rarely across donors, whereas some public TCRs were present in many individuals. A further reported finding was that TCR beta sequences accurately predicted the HLA-A and HLA-B alleles for most subjects in the first cohort. Sequencing depth was assumed to be roughly uniform across donors in the presence/absence analyses, though that assumption may not hold. In this cohort, only TCR beta chains were sequenced, and detectable features were limited by the absence of alpha or paired-chain data. Correlated functional status among segregating V segments might reflect linkage disequilibrium, but an unknown experimental factor could not be ruled out. A few of the identified cytomegalovirus-associated TCR beta chains were confirmed in vitro to be specific for cytomegalovirus antigens. A later analysis found that TCR association rates varied across HLA loci, with DRB1 alleles showing the most associated TCRs and HLA-C alleles the fewest. Compared with the approximately 600-donor mean, donors in an Asian-associated ancestry cluster had fewer N-insertions in productive TCRs, according to a later genetic analysis. A later analysis found that HLA-associated TCR beta chains were more clonally expanded and had lower generation probabilities than equally common non-associated chains. An earlier analysis of 587 of the donors showed that most TCR beta V segments appeared in productive rearrangements either about 87% or about 30% of the time, which broadly matched IMGT annotations. The sequencing pipeline was judged likely to have produced a cluster of highly shared sequence variants as a technical artifact. Several of the top co-occurrence clusters appeared to be linked to parvovirus B19, influenza, CMV and Epstein-Barr virus, according to a later analysis. Because the 87-base-pair reads could not distinguish some IMGT-functional V segments, including TRBV6-2 and TRBV6-3, those segments were excluded.

As regards this clone: The antigen it recognizes is unknown. Base qualities are not recorded, but no much larger clone differs from it by a single base.

Libraries were made using the immunoSEQ multiplex PCR assay. A mixture of 60 forward primers for TCR Vbeta segments and 13 reverse primers for TCR Jbeta segments was used in the multiplex PCR. The CDR3 region of rearranged TCR beta genes was amplified from genomic DNA by a multiplex PCR assay. The Illumina HiSeq System was used to sequence the amplified TCR beta libraries as 87-base-pair reads. The study's own analysis went as follows. A later analysis counted around 72 million unique TCR beta chains across the 650 to 700 repertoires, and 10 million to 11 million of these chains were shared by at least two donors. A nearest-neighbor algorithm error-corrected the raw reads and collapsed the reads into unique sequences, merging closely related sequences to remove PCR and sequencing errors. Alignment of CDR3 sequences to IMGT reference sequences was used to assign V, D and J gene segments. For a sequence to be retained, a match of at least six nucleotides to both a V gene segment and a J gene segment was required. Rearrangements were called productive when the CDR3 lacked stop codons and stayed in frame with V and J; all others were non-productive. Following IMGT convention, CDR3 was defined as the stretch from the second conserved V-encoded cysteine to the conserved J-encoded phenylalanine. Sequences without an unambiguous match to a single V gene segment were excluded from the earlier analysis of about 600 of the donors. In an earlier analysis of 450 to 700 of the donors, V segments were called functional above 56.7% productive rearrangements and were called segregating when the between-donor standard deviation exceeded 5%. A statistical classification framework was developed to diagnose cytomegalovirus status using the catalog of TCR beta chain sequences. In a later analysis, V and J genes were assigned by comparing TCR nucleotide sequences against IMGT/GENE-DB human TR gene sequences. The TCRdist pipeline was used in a later analysis to assign CDR3 sequences and most-parsimonious VDJ recombination scenarios. In a later analysis, every TCR beta chain was defined by the combination of its CDR3 amino acid sequence and its V-gene family, and reads without a unique V-gene family were dropped. A later analysis removed 500 to 600 highly shared, low-generation-probability nucleotide sequences to deal with suspected cross-contamination and a sequencing artifact. For each public chain, a later analysis derived a clonal expansion index from normalized ranks of inferred template counts within each repertoire. A later analysis computed generation probabilities with a VDJ recombination model fitted to out-of-frame rearrangements, and checked the results against IGoR. Hypergeometric tests were used in a later analysis to score TCR-TCR, TCR-HLA and TCR-CMV co-occurrence, with a repertoire-size bias correction applied to the TCR pairs. To estimate false discovery rates, a later analysis permuted the HLA or CMV assignments 20 times. In a later analysis, co-occurring TCRs were grouped using DBSCAN, and TCRdist sequence similarity was added for clustering within HLA-allele-positive subsets. Repertoires with fewer than 30,000 or more than 120,000 public chains were left out of co-occurrence clustering, as were a few repertoires with anomalous nucleotide sharing. Held by TCRdb, this immuneACCESS table contains in-frame sequences only and omits some clones. Under half of the omission traces to an unresolved V gene where checked; the cause of the rest is unknown. D and trimming come from the DNA, and the V and J calls and clone size come from that table. The sample has about 200,000 clones on record, around 80% of them singletons. The ten biggest clones cover roughly 1.5% of the sample.

The cohort comprised under 700 healthy bone marrow donors. At the time of sampling, every cohort member was nominally healthy, though immune exposures that went unrecorded were likely present. The donor was CMV seronegative and was included in the group of 352 seronegative cohort members. A peripheral blood sample was provided by each donor, and peripheral blood mononuclear cells were used for TCR beta sequencing. Genomic DNA extraction from the blood cell samples was performed with the Qiagen DNeasy Blood Extraction Kit. V ends up 0 bases short and J 3 bases short, with an unmatched junction base count of 6. The CDR3 goes from the cysteine to the phenylalanine over 17 residues. CDR3 DNA only is kept here, 51 bases in frame from base 1. CDR1 and CDR2 are read off the germline V gene (reference sequence) as MNHEY and SMNVEV.

Material: PBMCs. In this chain, TRBV27 is recombined with TRBJ2-2, with 8 bases aligning to TRBD1. The sequence came from a man aged 50-60 years in good health and CMV-seronegative. The sequence in DNA is TGTGCCAGCAGTTTATCCCCGGGACAGGCCGACACCGGGGAGCTGTTTTTT. It codes for CASSLSPGQADTGELFF.